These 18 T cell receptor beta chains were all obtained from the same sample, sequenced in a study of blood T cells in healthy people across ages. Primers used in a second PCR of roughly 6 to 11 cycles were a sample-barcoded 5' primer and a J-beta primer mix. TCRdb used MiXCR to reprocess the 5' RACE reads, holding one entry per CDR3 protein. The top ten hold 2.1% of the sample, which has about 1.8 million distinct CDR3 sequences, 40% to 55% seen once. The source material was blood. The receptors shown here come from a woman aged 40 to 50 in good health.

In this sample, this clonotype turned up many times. This CDR3 reads CSARTGQGSYEQYF. CDR3 bases: TGCAGTGCTAGAACGGGACAGGGTTCCTACGAGCAGTACTTC. This chain uses TRBV20-1 with TRBJ2-7, with TRBD1 matching over 9 bases. This CDR3 is built from 14 residues. The V and J ends lost 2 bases and 1 base, in that order; junction bases with no gene match: 3. CDR1 and CDR2 (germline): DFQATT, SNEGSKA (reference sequence).

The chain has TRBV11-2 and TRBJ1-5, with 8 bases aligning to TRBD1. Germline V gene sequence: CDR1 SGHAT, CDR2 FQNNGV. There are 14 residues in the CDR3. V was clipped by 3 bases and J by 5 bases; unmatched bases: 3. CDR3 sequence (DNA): TGTGCCAGCAGCTTGGACAGGGTGTATCAGCCCCAGCATTTT. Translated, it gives CASSLDRVYQPQHF.

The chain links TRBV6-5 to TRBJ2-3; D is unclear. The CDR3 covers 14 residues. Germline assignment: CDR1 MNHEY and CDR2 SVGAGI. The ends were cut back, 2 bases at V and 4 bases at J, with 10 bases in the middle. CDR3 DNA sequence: TGTGCCAGCAGTTACAGGCAAATTCCAGATACGCAGTATTTT. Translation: CASSYRQIPDTQYF.

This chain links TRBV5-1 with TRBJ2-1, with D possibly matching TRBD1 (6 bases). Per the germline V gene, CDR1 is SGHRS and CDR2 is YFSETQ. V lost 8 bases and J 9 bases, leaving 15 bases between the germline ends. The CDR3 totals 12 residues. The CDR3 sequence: CASEGQTSEQFF. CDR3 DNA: TGCGCCAGTGAGGGACAAACATCTGAGCAGTTCTTC.

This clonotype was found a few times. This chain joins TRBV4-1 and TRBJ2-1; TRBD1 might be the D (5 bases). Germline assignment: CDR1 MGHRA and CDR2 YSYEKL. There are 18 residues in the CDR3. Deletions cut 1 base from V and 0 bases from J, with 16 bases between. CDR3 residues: CASSQVGAVLSSYNEQFF. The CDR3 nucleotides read TGCGCCAGCAGCCAAGTAGGGGCAGTCTTGAGCTCCTACAATGAGCAGTTCTTC.

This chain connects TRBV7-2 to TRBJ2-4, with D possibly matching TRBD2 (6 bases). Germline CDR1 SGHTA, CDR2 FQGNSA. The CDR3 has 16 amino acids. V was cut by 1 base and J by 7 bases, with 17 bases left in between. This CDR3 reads CASSLVLGLGTNIQYF. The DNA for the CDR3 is TGTGCCAGCAGCTTAGTTCTGGGACTCGGGACCAACATTCAGTACTTC.

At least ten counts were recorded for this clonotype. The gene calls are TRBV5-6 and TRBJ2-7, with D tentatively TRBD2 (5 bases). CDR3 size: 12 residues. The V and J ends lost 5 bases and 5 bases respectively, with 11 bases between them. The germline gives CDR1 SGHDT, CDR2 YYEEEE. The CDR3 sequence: CASSLASDEQYF. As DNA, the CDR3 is TGTGCCAGCAGTTTAGCGTCGGACGAGCAGTACTTC.

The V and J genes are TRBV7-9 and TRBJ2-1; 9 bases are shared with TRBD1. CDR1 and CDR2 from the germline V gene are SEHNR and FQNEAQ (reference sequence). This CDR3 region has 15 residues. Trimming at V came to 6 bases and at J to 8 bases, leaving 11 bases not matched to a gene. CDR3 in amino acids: CASRVEGGQGYEQFF. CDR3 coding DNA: TGTGCCAGCAGGGTAGAAGGGGGACAGGGTTATGAGCAGTTCTTC.

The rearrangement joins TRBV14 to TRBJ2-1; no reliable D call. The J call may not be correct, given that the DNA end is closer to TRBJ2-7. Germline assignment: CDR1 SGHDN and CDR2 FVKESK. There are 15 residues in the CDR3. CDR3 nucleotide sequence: TGTGCCAGCAGAGGGCCGAACAACTCCTACAATGAGCAGTACTTC. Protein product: CASRGPNNSYNEQYF.

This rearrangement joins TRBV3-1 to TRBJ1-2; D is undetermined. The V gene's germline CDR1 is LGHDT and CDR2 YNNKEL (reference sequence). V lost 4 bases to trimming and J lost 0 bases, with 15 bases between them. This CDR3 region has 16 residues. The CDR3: CASSLDRATTNYGYTF. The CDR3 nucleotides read TGTGCCAGCAGCCTGGACCGGGCGACTACTAACTATGGCTACACCTTC.

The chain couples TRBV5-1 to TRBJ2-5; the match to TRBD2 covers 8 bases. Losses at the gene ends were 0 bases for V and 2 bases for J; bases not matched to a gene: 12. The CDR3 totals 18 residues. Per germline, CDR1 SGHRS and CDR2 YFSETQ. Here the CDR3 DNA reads TGCGCCAGCAGCTTGGCGGCGGGACTAGTTTCCCGTCAAGAGACCCAGTACTTC. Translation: CASSLAAGLVSRQETQYF.

The CDR3 spells CASSRITGAVGKNIQYF. The CDR3 coding sequence is TGTGCCAGCAGCCGAATCACAGGCGCAGTTGGCAAAAACATTCAGTACTTC. The V and J genes are TRBV3-1 and TRBJ2-4; maybe TRBD1 (5 bases). This CDR3 has 17 residues. Germline loops: CDR1 LGHDT, CDR2 YNNKEL (reference sequence). Trimming took 4 bases from V and 3 from J, leaving 19 bases between them.

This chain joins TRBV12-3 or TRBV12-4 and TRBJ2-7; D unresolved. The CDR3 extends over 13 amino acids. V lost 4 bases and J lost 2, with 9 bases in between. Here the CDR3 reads CASSSTYTYEQYF. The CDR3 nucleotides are TGTGCCAGCAGTTCGACCTATACCTACGAGCAGTACTTC.

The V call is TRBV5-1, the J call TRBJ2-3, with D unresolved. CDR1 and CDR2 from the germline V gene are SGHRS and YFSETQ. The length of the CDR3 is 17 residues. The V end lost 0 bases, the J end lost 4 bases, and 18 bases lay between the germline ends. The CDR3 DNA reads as TGCGCCAGCAGCTTGGCGGAAGCCGGGCCGATTCCAGATACGCAGTATTTT. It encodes CASSLAEAGPIPDTQYF.

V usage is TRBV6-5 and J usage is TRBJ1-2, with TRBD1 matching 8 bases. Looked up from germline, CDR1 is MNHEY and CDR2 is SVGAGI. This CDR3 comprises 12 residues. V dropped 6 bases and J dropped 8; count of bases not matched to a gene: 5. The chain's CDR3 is CASSHGQGGYTF. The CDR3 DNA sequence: TGTGCCAGCAGCCACGGACAGGGAGGCTACACCTTC.

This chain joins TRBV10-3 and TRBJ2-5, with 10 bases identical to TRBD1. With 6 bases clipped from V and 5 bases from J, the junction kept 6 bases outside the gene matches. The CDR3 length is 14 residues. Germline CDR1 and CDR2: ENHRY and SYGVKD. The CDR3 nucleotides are TGTGCCATCAGGAGACAGGGGGCTGGGGAGACCCAGTACTTC. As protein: CAIRRQGAGETQYF.

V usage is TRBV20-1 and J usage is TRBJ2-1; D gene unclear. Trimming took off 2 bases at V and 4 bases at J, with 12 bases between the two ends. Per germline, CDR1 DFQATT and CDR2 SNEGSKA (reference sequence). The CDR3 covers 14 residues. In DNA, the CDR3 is TGCAGTGCTAGATTTTCAACACCATACAATGAGCAGTTCTTC. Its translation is CSARFSTPYNEQFF.

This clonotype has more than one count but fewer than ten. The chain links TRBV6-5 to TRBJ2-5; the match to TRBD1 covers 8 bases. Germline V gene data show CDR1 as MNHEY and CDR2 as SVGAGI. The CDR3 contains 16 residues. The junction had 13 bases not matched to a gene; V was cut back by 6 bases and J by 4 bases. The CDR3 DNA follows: TGTGCCAGCAGCCCTGGACAGGGTGATATCCGAGAGACCCAGTACTTC. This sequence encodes CASSPGQGDIRETQYF.